The 6 T cell receptor beta chains below come from one sample, sequenced in a study of CD8 T cells in ankylosing spondylitis (dated by TCRdb to between 2016 and 2019). Antigens for these TCRs are unknown. What the authors observed across the whole study: A TCR beta motif made up of several highly homologous amino acid variants appeared to be characteristic of blood from ankylosing spondylitis patients.

Libraries were constructed by 5' RACE. Sequenced using an Illumina HiSeq 2500. TCRdb reprocessed the public reads (quality trimming at Q25 with fastp, clone calling with MiXCR) and kept in-frame beta chains. Rows with one shared CDR3 protein collapse into an entry with the most common genes and DNA. The sample has roughly 700,000 distinct CDR3 sequences on record, roughly 20% of them singletons. Over 15% of the sample rests with the top ten. Material for sequencing was blood, either unsorted or a sorted T cell fraction (not recorded which). The receptors here all came from a male donor with ankylosing spondylitis.

The chain employs TRBV7-8 and TRBJ1-5; D is ambiguous. CDR1 and CDR2 (germline): SGHVS, FQNEAQ. This CDR3 is 16 amino acids long. V was clipped by 3 bases and J by 1 base, with 13 bases between them. The CDR3 DNA reads as TGTGCCAGCAGCTTCTTCGGCAGCAGAAGCAATCAGCCCCAGCATTTT. Residues: CASSFFGSRSNQPQHF.

This clonotype was seen ten or more times. The chain carries TRBV11-2 and TRBJ2-5, with 10 bases that match TRBD1. The junction had 22 bases not matched to a gene; V was cut back by 4 bases and J by 5 bases. This CDR3 is 20 amino acids long. Per germline, CDR1 SGHAT and CDR2 FQNNGV. CDR3 loop: CASSSPPGTGVSVLGETQYF. The CDR3 coding sequence is TGTGCCAGCAGCTCCCCTCCCGGGACAGGGGTTAGCGTACTAGGGGAGACCCAGTACTTC.

This clonotype was counted only a few times. The V gene is TRBV18, the J gene TRBJ2-7; TRBD1 agrees at 11 bases. Unmatched junction bases numbered 9, after V lost 5 bases and J lost 12 bases. The CDR3 has 13 amino acids. Germline V CDR1 and CDR2: KGHSH, LQKENI. The CDR3 bases are TGTGCCAGCTCAGAGGGGACAGGGGGTGACTTGTACTTC. Residues: CASSEGTGGDLYF.

The V and J genes are TRBV6-5 and TRBJ2-1; a weak D match, TRBD1 (5 bases). The ends were cut back, 2 bases at V and 6 bases at J, with 17 bases in the middle. This CDR3 has 16 amino acids. Germline lookup yields CDR1 MNHEY and CDR2 SVGAGI. DNA of the CDR3: TGTGCCAGCAGTTACGAGGTAGGGGCAAACGGCAATGAGCAGTTCTTC. Its protein is CASSYEVGANGNEQFF.

This clonotype was seen only a few times. The chain couples TRBV7-2 to TRBJ2-7, with D perhaps matching TRBD1 (6 bases). The V end lost 5 bases, the J end lost 6 bases, and 14 bases lay between the germline ends. Germline V CDR1 and CDR2: SGHTA, FQGNSA. This CDR3 is 13 amino acids long. Here the CDR3 DNA reads TGTGCCAGCAGCCTAAGACAGGACGGCGAGCAGTACTTC. Translating gives CASSLRQDGEQYF.

The gene calls are TRBV28 and TRBJ2-7; weak D call: TRBD2 (6 bases). The germline V gene encodes CDR1 MDHEN and CDR2 SYDVKM. The CDR3 has 15 residues. Trimming cost V 4 bases and J 3 bases, with 16 bases left between them. CDR3: CASSSTGLLNYEQYF. The DNA for the CDR3 is TGTGCCAGCAGTTCGACGGGACTCCTTAACTACGAGCAGTACTTC.